Each of the 32 T cell receptor beta chains below was sequenced from the same sample in a study of T cells in localized non-small cell lung cancer. Assay: immunoSEQ multiplex PCR; the TCRdb copy retains only in-frame clones and omits some. The repertoire consists of about 74,000 clones, with approximately 84% occurring once and the leading ten covering 1% to 1.5%. The sequences come from peripheral blood, collected before any cancer treatment. Receptors originate from a female donor over 55 with stage I lung adenocarcinoma.

The chain has TRBV27 and TRBJ2-1; TRBD2 agrees at 8 bases. Germline CDR1 MNHEY, CDR2 SMNVEV (reference sequence). V lost 0 bases to trimming and J lost 3 bases; unmatched junction nucleotides: 1. The CDR3 covers 15 residues. The CDR3 is CASSLSRGGYNEQFF. The CDR3 nucleotides are TGTGCCAGCAGTTTATCCCGGGGGGGCTACAATGAGCAGTTCTTC.

The chain links TRBV7-6 to TRBJ2-7; 9 nucleotides agree with TRBD2. The junction had 8 bases not matched to a gene; V was cut back by 6 bases and J by 2 bases. There are 15 residues in the CDR3. Per the germline V gene, CDR1 is SGHVS and CDR2 is FNYEAQ. CDR3 in amino acids: CASSFSTSGTYEQYF. The CDR3 DNA is TGTGCCAGCAGTTTCTCGACTAGCGGAACCTACGAGCAGTACTTC.

The chain recombines TRBV7-2 with TRBJ2-1; perhaps TRBD2 as D (6 bases). This CDR3 has 14 residues. V was cut by 3 bases and J by 4 bases, with 10 bases left in between. Looked up from germline, CDR1 is SGHTA and CDR2 is FQGNSA. The CDR3, as DNA: TGTGCCAGCAGCTTGCCGGGAGCTTACAATGAGCAGTTCTTC. It specifies CASSLPGAYNEQFF.

This clone was found a few times. The CDR3 sequence is CASSSLRWGETNYGYTF. CDR3 sequence (DNA): TGTGCCAGCAGCTCACTACGGTGGGGGGAGACCAACTATGGCTACACCTTC. This sequence joins TRBV11-3 and TRBJ1-2; a possible D gene is TRBD1 (5 bases). The CDR3 consists of 17 residues. Germline values: CDR1 SGHNT, CDR2 YENEEA. With 4 bases removed from V and 2 bases from J, the gap between germline ends came to 20 bases.

J is TRBJ1-2 and V is TRBV7-9; D gene ambiguous. Trimming took off 4 bases at V and 1 base at J, with 16 bases between the two ends. Looked up from germline, CDR1 is SEHNR and CDR2 is FQNEAQ (reference sequence). This CDR3 contains 16 residues. The CDR3 bases are TGTGCCAGCAGCTCAATGCAGGCGATGGGTAACTATGGCTACACCTTC. Translated: CASSSMQAMGNYGYTF.

The V and J genes are TRBV28 and TRBJ2-3; 10 nucleotides agree with TRBD2. Looked up from germline, CDR1 is MDHEN and CDR2 is SYDVKM. The CDR3 has 15 residues. The J segment lost 2 bases and the V segment lost 5 bases, leaving 4 bases of the junction unmatched. The CDR3, as DNA: TGTGCCAGCAGTCGACTAGCGGGTACCACAGATACGCAGTATTTT. Translated, it gives CASSRLAGTTDTQYF.

CDR3 DNA sequence: TGTGCCATCAGTGAGTCGGGCCAATCCCCGTTCTTC. Its protein is CAISESGQSPFF. This rearrangement joins TRBV10-3 to TRBJ2-1; no clear D gene. V lost 0 bases and J 15 bases, leaving 12 bases between the germline ends. CDR1 and CDR2 (germline): ENHRY, SYGVKD. This CDR3 is 12 amino acids long.

This chain's CDR3 is CASSSAPGEYEQYF. The CDR3 nucleotides read TGTGCCAGCAGCTCAGCTCCGGGGGAATACGAGCAGTACTTC. The V call is TRBV5-8, the J call TRBJ2-7, with D perhaps TRBD2 (6 bases). V dropped 3 bases and J dropped 4 bases, with 14 bases sitting between them. This CDR3 contains 14 residues. CDR1 is SGHTS, CDR2 YDEGEE, per germline. Filled out from reference TRBV5-8 and TRBJ2-7, the complete variable domain reads EAGVTQSPTHLIKTRGQQATLRCSPISGHTSVYWYQQALGLGLQFLLWYDEGEERNRGNFPPRFSGRQFPNYSSELNVNALELEDSALYLCASSSAPGEYEQYFGPGTRLTVT.

CDR3 nucleotide sequence: TGTGCCAGCACAGGGGGCCCTCTTGAGACCCAGTACTTC. Translated, it gives CASTGGPLETQYF. The chain employs TRBV18 and TRBJ2-5; TRBD1 agrees at 9 bases. There are 13 residues in the CDR3. V dropped 8 bases and J dropped 5; count of bases not matched to a gene: 6. Germline loops: CDR1 KGHSH, CDR2 LQKENI.

The genes are TRBV15 and TRBJ2-7; TRBD1 is a possible D gene (5 bases). Trimming removed 5 bases from V and 4 bases from J, with 18 bases in between. CDR3 length: 15 amino acids. Germline assignment: CDR1 LNHNV and CDR2 YYDKDF (reference sequence). As DNA, the CDR3 is TGTGCCACCAGCCCAAGGACACCACAATTTTACGAGCAGTACTTC. It yields the protein CATSPRTPQFYEQYF. Full variable domain (outside the CDR3, taken from reference TRBV15 and TRBJ2-7): DAMVIQNPRYQVTQFGKPVTLSCSQTLNHNVMYWYQQKSSQAPKLLFHYYDKDFNNEADTPDNFQSRRPNTSFCFLDIRSPGLGDTAMYLCATSPRTPQFYEQYFGPGTRLTVT.

The sample holds one count of this clone. The chain uses TRBV11-2 and TRBJ2-7, with a possible D match to TRBD2 (6 bases). Trimming removed 2 bases at V and 5 bases at J, with 19 bases between. The CDR3 length is 16 residues. The germline gives CDR1 SGHAT, CDR2 FQNNGV. This CDR3 reads CASSLYFGSSLNEQYF. For the CDR3, the DNA is TGTGCCAGCAGCTTATATTTCGGGAGTAGTCTGAACGAGCAGTACTTC. The full variable domain, its missing parts supplied by reference TRBV11-2 and TRBJ2-7, is EAGVAQSPRYKIIEKRQSVAFWCNPISGHATLYWYQQILGQGPKLLIQFQNNGVVDDSQLPKDRFSAERLKGVDSTLKIQPAKLEDSAVYLCASSLYFGSSLNEQYFGPGTRLTVT.

This chain uses TRBV27 with TRBJ1-6; 12 nucleotides match TRBD1. The CDR3 runs 15 residues. Trimming took 6 bases from V and 6 from J; bases not matched to a gene: 3. Germline CDR1 MNHEY, CDR2 SMNVEV (reference sequence). The CDR3 protein is CASRGQGASNSPLHF. CDR3 nucleotides: TGTGCCAGCAGGGGACAGGGGGCAAGTAATTCACCCCTCCACTTT.

The chain couples TRBV19 to TRBJ1-1, with 11 bases fitting TRBD1. Looked up from germline, CDR1 is LNHDA and CDR2 is SQIVND (reference sequence). With V trimmed by 8 bases and J by 2 bases, 4 bases remained unmatched. CDR3 length: 14 residues. The CDR3 spells CASDRTGGNTEAFF. The CDR3, as DNA: TGTGCCAGTGATAGGACAGGGGGCAACACTGAAGCTTTCTTT.

This clone turned up a few times. The chain couples TRBV2 to TRBJ1-1; D gene uncertain. This CDR3 region has 13 residues. V was shortened by 6 bases and J by 2 bases, with 10 bases between the two germline ends. CDR1 and CDR2 (germline): SNHLY, FYNNEI. CDR3 DNA: TGTGCCAGCAGAAAAGAGACTAACACTGAAGCTTTCTTT. It specifies CASRKETNTEAFF.

CDR3 nucleotides: TGCGCCAGCAGTACGGGACAAAGGTCCGGCAATCAGCCCCAGCATTTT. Its translation is CASSTGQRSGNQPQHF. The chain combines TRBV10-2 with TRBJ1-5; possibly TRBD1 for D (6 bases). Between the trimmed V and J ends, which lost 5 bases and 2 bases, there was a span of 16 bases. The germline V gene encodes CDR1 WSHSY and CDR2 SAAADI. CDR3 length: 16 amino acids.

In DNA, the CDR3 is TGCGCCAGCAGCCAACCCCTAGCGGGGGGGCATGAGCAGTACTTC. Its translation is CASSQPLAGGHEQYF. V and J are TRBV4-1 and TRBJ2-7, with 12 nucleotides matching TRBD2. The CDR3 has 15 amino acids. Trimming took 2 bases from V and 7 from J; bases not matched to a gene: 6. Per germline, CDR1 MGHRA and CDR2 YSYEKL.

The rearrangement links TRBV5-4 to TRBJ2-7, with D possibly being TRBD1 (5 bases). Germline CDR1 SGHNT, CDR2 YYREEE (reference sequence). Deletions cut 1 base from V and 2 bases from J, with 10 bases between. There are 14 residues in the CDR3. This CDR3 reads CASSLIQVPYEQYF. The CDR3 bases are TGTGCCAGCAGCTTGATACAGGTACCCTACGAGCAGTACTTC. The full variable domain, in which reference TRBV5-4 and TRBJ2-7 provide the parts outside the CDR3, is ETGVTQSPTHLIKTRGQQVTLRCSSQSGHNTVSWYQQALGQGPQFIFQYYREEENGRGNFPPRFSGLQFPNYSSELNVNALELDDSALYLCASSLIQVPYEQYFGPGTRLTVT.

This rearrangement joins TRBV6-1 to TRBJ1-2; a weak D match, TRBD1 (6 bases). V dropped 6 bases and J dropped 6 bases, with 14 bases sitting between them. The germline gives CDR1 MNHNS, CDR2 SASEGT. The CDR3 runs 13 residues. This CDR3 reads CASRETGYHGYTF. CDR3 sequence (DNA): TGTGCCAGCAGGGAAACAGGGTACCATGGCTACACCTTC.

This clone was seen only a few times. Other DNA sequences in this sample translate to the same CDR3. This sequence joins TRBV19 and TRBJ1-6, with TRBD1 identical over 7 bases. This CDR3 has 17 residues. With 3 bases clipped from V and 1 base from J, the junction kept 6 bases outside the gene matches. Germline-derived CDR1 and CDR2 are LNHDA and SQIVND (reference sequence). The CDR3 DNA follows: TGTGCCAGTAGTATTCAGGGGGTAAGATCCTATAATTCACCCCTCCACTTT. Its translation is CASSIQGVRSYNSPLHF.

This sequence joins TRBV7-7 and TRBJ2-2, with D possibly being TRBD2 (6 bases). CDR3 length: 15 amino acids. Trimming took off 1 base at V and 1 base at J, with 7 bases between the two ends. Germline loops: CDR1 SSHAT, CDR2 FNYEAQ (reference sequence). CDR3 sequence reads: CASSLVAENTGELFF. The CDR3 region has the DNA TGTGCCAGCAGCTTAGTAGCGGAGAACACCGGGGAGCTGTTTTTT.

V gene TRBV6-5 combines with J gene TRBJ1-5; 8 positions match TRBD1. The CDR3 extends over 15 amino acids. The J segment lost 6 bases and the V segment lost 6 bases, leaving 10 bases of the junction unmatched. Germline CDR1 and CDR2: MNHEY and SVGAGI. The CDR3 protein is CASRPQGAHGQPQHF. CDR3 coding DNA: TGTGCCAGCAGGCCGCAGGGGGCGCACGGTCAGCCCCAGCATTTT.

This chain links TRBV15 with TRBJ1-3, with D possibly matching TRBD1 (5 bases). Trimming cost V 5 bases and J 0 bases, with 14 bases left between them. CDR3 length: 16 amino acids. Germline loops: CDR1 LNHNV, CDR2 YYDKDF (reference sequence). The DNA of the CDR3 is TGTGCCACCAGCCGAAATGGGGCCGGCTCTGGAAACACCATATATTTT. As protein: CATSRNGAGSGNTIYF.

The chain employs TRBV6-5 and TRBJ2-5; 8 nucleotides match TRBD1. This CDR3 is 14 amino acids long. Germline values: CDR1 MNHEY, CDR2 SVGAGI. Losses at the gene ends were 5 bases for V and 5 bases for J; bases not matched to a gene: 7. The CDR3 coding sequence is TGTGCCAGCAGTCGGACAGGGTCCTGGGAGACCCAGTACTTC. This sequence encodes CASSRTGSWETQYF.

This sequence joins TRBV7-9 and TRBJ1-3; unclear D gene. Germline CDR1 reads SEHNR; CDR2 reads FQNEAQ (reference sequence). The CDR3 spans 15 residues. Trimming cost V 3 bases and J 2 bases, with 11 bases left between them. The DNA for the CDR3 is TGTGCCAGCAGCTTCCTCCGGGGAACTGGAAACACCATATATTTT. It is translated as CASSFLRGTGNTIYF.

The chain links TRBV5-4 to TRBJ2-5, with D possibly TRBD1 on 5 matching bases. Gene TRBJ2-7 matches the end of the DNA better, so the J call may be wrong. Germline values: CDR1 SGHNT, CDR2 YYREEE (reference sequence). This CDR3 region has 13 residues. The CDR3 spells CASSLTDSYEQYF. As DNA, the CDR3 is TGTGCCAGCAGCCTGACAGACTCCTACGAGCAGTACTTC.

As DNA, the CDR3 is TGTGCCAGCAGCGAGGGGGTAGATCCCGGGGCCTATGGCTACACCTTC. Protein product: CASSEGVDPGAYGYTF. The chain recombines TRBV9 with TRBJ1-2; possible D gene TRBD1, 6 bases. CDR1 and CDR2 (germline): SGDLS, YYNGEE. V was cut by 3 bases and J by 4 bases, with 19 bases left in between. CDR3 size: 16 residues.

The chain employs TRBV7-8 and TRBJ1-4; D uncertain. This CDR3 is built from 16 residues. CDR1 SGHVS and CDR2 FQNEAQ come from the germline V gene. V lost 5 bases and J lost 0, with 13 bases in between. CDR3 in DNA: TGTGCCAGCAGCGGCAAGCGGATTGCAACTAATGAAAAACTGTTTTTT. The encoded protein is CASSGKRIATNEKLFF.

This chain uses TRBV10-3 with TRBJ1-2, with D unresolved. CDR3 length: 12 residues. The V and J ends lost 3 bases and 4 bases respectively, with 6 bases between them. Per the germline V gene, CDR1 is ENHRY and CDR2 is SYGVKD. CDR3 region: CAISDRSYGYTF. CDR3 nucleotide sequence: TGTGCCATCAGTGACAGGAGCTATGGCTACACCTTC.

This clone was detected a few times. The chain recombines TRBV4-3 with TRBJ1-3; D is uncertain. The CDR3 is 15 amino acids. V lost 0 bases and J 4 bases, leaving 10 bases between the germline ends. Germline loops: CDR1 LGHNA, CDR2 YSLEER. The CDR3 reads CASSQEGSPGNTIYF. In DNA, the CDR3 is TGCGCCAGCAGCCAAGAGGGGTCGCCGGGAAACACCATATATTTT.

J is TRBJ1-2 and V is TRBV28; 8 nucleotides agree with TRBD1. The J segment lost 3 bases and the V segment lost 3 bases, leaving 9 bases of the junction unmatched. Germline V lookup: CDR1 MDHEN, CDR2 SYDVKM. The CDR3 spans 16 residues. The CDR3: CASSLGGTGSDYGYTF. As DNA, the CDR3 is TGTGCCAGCAGTTTGGGGGGGACAGGTAGTGACTATGGCTACACCTTC.

The chain employs TRBV7-8 and TRBJ2-1, with 10 nucleotides matching TRBD2. Germline values: CDR1 SGHVS, CDR2 FQNEAQ. V shed 3 bases and J 7 bases; nucleotides not matched to a gene: 6. The CDR3 has 15 residues. CDR3 sequence reads: CASSFQREGRNEQFF. Written as DNA, the CDR3 is TGTGCCAGCAGCTTTCAGCGGGAGGGCCGTAATGAGCAGTTCTTC.

The chain carries TRBV7-9 and TRBJ1-6; a possible D gene is TRBD1 (6 bases). CDR3 length: 13 amino acids. Germline values: CDR1 SEHNR, CDR2 FQNEAQ (reference sequence). Trimming cost V 5 bases and J 8 bases, with 10 bases left between them. CDR3 DNA sequence: TGTGCCAGCAGCGGACAGATAGATTCACCCCTCCACTTT. It specifies CASSGQIDSPLHF.